This T cell receptor beta chain came from a study of identifying expanded T cells in peripheral blood. Study-wide results and limits: Differentially abundant clones: roughly 1.2 between replicates, just under 17 at approximately two weeks, under 25 at four. Across healthy donors, higher total template counts meant significantly greater approximately two-week count variance.

During the collection period, no donor immune events like infections were recorded. CDR3 length: 13 residues. V lost 2 bases to trimming and J lost 6 bases, with 14 bases between them. The V gene's germline CDR1 is GTSNPN and CDR2 SVGIG (reference sequence). This clone has just one count. Its specificity is unknown. TCRdb keeps only in-frame clones here, not all; method: immunoSEQ multiplex PCR. The table has around 66,000 clones, roughly 86% seen once. The V gene is TRBV30, the J gene TRBJ2-7; no clear D gene. Input material: blood. The origin of this receptor is a person aged 18 to 70 in good health. This CDR3 reads CAWSPPPYTEQYF. CDR3 coding DNA: TGTGCCTGGAGTCCGCCCCCCTATACCGAGCAGTACTTC.